This T cell receptor (beta chain) was obtained from a study of T cell therapy after organ transplantation. For the study at large: Short-term post-therapy samples: blood collected 4 to 8 weeks after completing therapy.

Regarding this clone: What it recognizes is unknown.

This CDR3 has 12 amino acids. Trimming cost V 4 bases and J 3 bases, with 6 bases left between them. Germline V gene data show CDR1 as LNHNV and CDR2 as YYDKDF (reference sequence). Documented time point: 4-8 weeks after completion of therapy. Clones were sequenced by immunoSEQ multiplex PCR, and TCRdb holds only the in-frame ones, with some missing. In the table there are approximately 20,000 clones, approximately 85% of which are singletons. The sequences come from CD8+ T cells from blood, collected after autologous CMV-specific T cell therapy. The chain uses TRBV15 and TRBJ1-1; D uncertain. The sequence was obtained from a human patient who had received a solid organ transplant and had CMV disease. The T cells may come from the graft donor. The DNA of the CDR3 is TGTGCCACCAGCATGGGTTACACTGAAGCTTTCTTT. Translation gives CATSMGYTEAFF.